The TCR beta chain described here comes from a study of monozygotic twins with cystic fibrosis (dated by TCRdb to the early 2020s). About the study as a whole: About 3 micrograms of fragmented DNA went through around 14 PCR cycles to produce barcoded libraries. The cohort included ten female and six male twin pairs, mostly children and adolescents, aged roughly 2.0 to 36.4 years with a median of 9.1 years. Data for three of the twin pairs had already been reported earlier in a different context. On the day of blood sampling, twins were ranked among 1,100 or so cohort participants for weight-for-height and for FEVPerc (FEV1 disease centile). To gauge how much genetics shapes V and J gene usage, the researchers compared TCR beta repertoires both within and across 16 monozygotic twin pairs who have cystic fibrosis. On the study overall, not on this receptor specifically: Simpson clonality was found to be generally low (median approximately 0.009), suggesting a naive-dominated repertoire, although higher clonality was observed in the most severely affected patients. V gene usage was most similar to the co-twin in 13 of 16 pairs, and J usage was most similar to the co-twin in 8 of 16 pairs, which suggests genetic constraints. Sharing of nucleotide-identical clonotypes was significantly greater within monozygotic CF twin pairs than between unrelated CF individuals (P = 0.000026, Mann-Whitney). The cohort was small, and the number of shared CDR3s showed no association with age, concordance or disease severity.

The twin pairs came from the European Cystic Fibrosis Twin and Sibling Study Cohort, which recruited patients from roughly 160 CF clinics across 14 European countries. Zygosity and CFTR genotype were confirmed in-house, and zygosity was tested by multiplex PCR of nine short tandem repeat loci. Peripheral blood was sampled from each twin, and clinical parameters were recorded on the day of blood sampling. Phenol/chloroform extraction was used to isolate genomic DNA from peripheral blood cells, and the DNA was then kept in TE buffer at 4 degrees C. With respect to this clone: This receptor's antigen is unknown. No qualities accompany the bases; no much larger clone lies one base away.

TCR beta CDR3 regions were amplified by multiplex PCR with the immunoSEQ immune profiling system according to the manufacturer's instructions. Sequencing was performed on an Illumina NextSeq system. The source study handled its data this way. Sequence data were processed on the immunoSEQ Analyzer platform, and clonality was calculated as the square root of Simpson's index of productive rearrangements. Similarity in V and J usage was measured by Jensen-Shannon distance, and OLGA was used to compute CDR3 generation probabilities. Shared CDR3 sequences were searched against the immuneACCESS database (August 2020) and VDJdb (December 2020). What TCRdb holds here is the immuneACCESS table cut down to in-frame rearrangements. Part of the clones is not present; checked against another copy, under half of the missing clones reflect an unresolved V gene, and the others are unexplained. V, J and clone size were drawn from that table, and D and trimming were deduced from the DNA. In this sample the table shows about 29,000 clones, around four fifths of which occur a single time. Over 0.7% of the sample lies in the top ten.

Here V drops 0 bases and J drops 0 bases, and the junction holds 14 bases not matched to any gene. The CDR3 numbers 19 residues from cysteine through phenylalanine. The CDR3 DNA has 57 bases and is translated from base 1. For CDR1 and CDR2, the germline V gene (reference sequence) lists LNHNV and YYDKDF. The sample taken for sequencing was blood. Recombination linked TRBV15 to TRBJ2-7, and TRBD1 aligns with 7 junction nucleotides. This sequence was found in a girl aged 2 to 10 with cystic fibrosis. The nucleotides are TGTGCCACCAGCAGAGAAGCGACAGGGCCCTATAGGAGCTCCTACGAGCAGTACTTC. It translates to CATSREATGPYRSSYEQYF.